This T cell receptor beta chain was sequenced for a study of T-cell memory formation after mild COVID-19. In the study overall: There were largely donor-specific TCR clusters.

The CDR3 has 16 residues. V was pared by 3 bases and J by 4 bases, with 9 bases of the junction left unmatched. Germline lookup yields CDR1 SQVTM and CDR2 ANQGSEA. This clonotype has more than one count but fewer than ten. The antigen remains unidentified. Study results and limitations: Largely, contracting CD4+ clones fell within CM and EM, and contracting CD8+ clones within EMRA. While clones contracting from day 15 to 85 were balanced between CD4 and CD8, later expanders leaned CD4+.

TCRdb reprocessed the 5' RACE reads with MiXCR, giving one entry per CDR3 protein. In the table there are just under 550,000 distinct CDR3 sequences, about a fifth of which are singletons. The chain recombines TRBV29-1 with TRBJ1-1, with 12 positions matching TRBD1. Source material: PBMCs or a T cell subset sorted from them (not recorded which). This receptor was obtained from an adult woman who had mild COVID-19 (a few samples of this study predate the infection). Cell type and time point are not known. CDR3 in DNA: TGCAGCGTTGAGGAGGGGACAGGGGGCTGGGGCACTGAAGCTTTCTTT. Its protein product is CSVEEGTGGWGTEAFF.